The following is a T cell receptor beta chain sequence with its context. Its matching antigen is unknown. CDR1 is LNHDA and CDR2 is SQIVND in the germline V gene (reference sequence). The junction had 9 bases not matched to a gene; V was cut back by 7 bases and J by 5 bases. The CDR3 has 15 amino acids. This sample was included in a study of T cell responses to AZD1222 COVID-19 vaccine. Study-level points and caveats: Just a handful of AZD1222 recipients were seropositive at baseline. The sample set comprised mostly white British donors with more females, and clonal diversity was possibly underestimated. Reportedly, nearly half of unique spike TCRs recognized epitopes outside B.1.351/B.1.1.7 mutations.

Generated by immunoSEQ multiplex PCR, the TCRdb table keeps only in-frame clones and is missing some. Of roughly 99,000 clones listed, 92% are singletons. Pooling was applied to second doses at about 4 or about 12 weeks. The specimen was peripheral blood, collected 28 days after the second AZD1222 dose. The chain links TRBV19 to TRBJ2-1, with 9 bases lining up with TRBD2. The TCR originated in an adult who received the AZD1222 COVID-19 vaccine. DNA for the CDR3: TGTGCCAGTACCCAAGGGGCGGGAGGGCACAATGAGCAGTTCTTC. It yields the protein CASTQGAGGHNEQFF.